The T cell receptor (beta chain) described here comes from a study of cytomegalovirus exposure and HLA in healthy donors. Study overall: Of all 400 or so donors who were genotyped, 75% to 90% belonged to the Caucasian-associated ancestry cluster.

The PCR had 60 Vbeta and 13 Jbeta primers. Libraries were prepared by immunoSEQ multiplex PCR; TCRdb keeps only in-frame clonotypes and omits some of them. The sample shows more than 130,000 clones, roughly three quarters of them seen only once. This clone was picked up one time. Its antigen remains unknown. The CDR3 runs 15 residues. Germline values: CDR1 SGDLS, CDR2 YYNGEE. The V end was cut by 4 bases, the J end by 6 bases, with 19 bases between. Notes on the study in general: Immune exposure was documented only through CMV serostatus. The Asian-associated ancestry cluster reportedly had fewer N-insertions than the approximately 700-donor mean in a later analysis.

The rearrangement links TRBV9 to TRBJ1-2; D possibly corresponds to TRBD1 (6 bases). The sample comprised PBMCs. The source is a male donor in good health and CMV-seronegative. CDR3 amino acids: CASSSQQGYSNGYTF. CDR3 DNA: TGTGCCAGCAGCTCCCAACAGGGCTACTCGAATGGCTACACCTTC. Full variable domain (remainder filled in from reference TRBV9 and TRBJ1-2): DSGVTQTPKHLITATGQRVTLRCSPRSGDLSVYWYQQSLDQGLQFLIQYYNGEERAKGNILERFSAQQFPDLHSELNLSSLELGDSALYFCASSSQQGYSNGYTFGSGTRLTVV.